These T cell receptor beta chains were read from a single sample in a study of cytomegalovirus exposure and HLA in healthy donors. Only in-frame clones appear in the TCRdb table, and some are missing; sequencing was by immunoSEQ multiplex PCR. Of tens of thousands of clones listed, less than 85% are singletons. Sequencing used PBMCs. These receptors all stem from a man between 18 and 29 years old in good health and CMV-seronegative. The CDR3 runs from the conserved cysteine through the conserved F or W. A D gene is named only where the DNA matches it firmly. Clone size is shown for a subset of rows, as once, few, many or a class of expanded clone.

V gene,clone size,J gene,D gene,CDR3 DNA,CDR3 protein
TRBV7-2,-,TRBJ2-3,-,TGTGCCAGCAGCCTTAGCGGTAGCACAGATACGCAGTATTTT,CASSLSGSTDTQYF
TRBV6-5,-,TRBJ2-7,-,TGTGCCAGCAGCCGGGGACTCGGCTACGAGCAGTACTTC,CASSRGLGYEQYF
TRBV6-1,-,TRBJ1-1,-,TGTGCCAGCAGTCGGGACTTAATTTCTGAAGCTTTCTTT,CASSRDLISEAFF
TRBV5-1,-,TRBJ2-3,-,TGCGCCAGCAGCGAGCCCCATTATACGCAGTATTTT,CASSEPHYTQYF
TRBV28,few,TRBJ1-5,TRBD1,TGTACATCGTCCGGACAGGCCCAGCCCCAGCATTTT,CTSSGQAQPQHF
TRBV28,-,TRBJ2-1,-,TGTGCCAGCAGTTCCGTCTCAATGGCCGCTTATGAGCAGTTCTTC,CASSSVSMAAYEQFF
TRBV7-6,-,TRBJ1-5,-,TGTGCCAGCAGCTTAGAACAGGGCTCCCATCAGCCCCAGCATTTT,CASSLEQGSHQPQHF
TRBV2,few,TRBJ2-2,-,TGTGCCAGCAGTGAAGGGAAGCGGATTAACACCGGGGAGCTGTTTTTT,CASSEGKRINTGELFF
TRBV6-4,few,TRBJ2-1,TRBD2,TGTGCCAGCAGTGAATCCGGGACTAGCGGCTTCAATGAGCAGTTCTTC,CASSESGTSGFNEQFF
TRBV2,-,TRBJ2-2,-,TGTGCCAGCAGTGGACAGCACAGTGCCGGGGAGCTGTTTTTT,CASSGQHSAGELFF
TRBV7-2,-,TRBJ2-1,-,TGTGCCAGCACCCAAGGGGCGTCCTACAATGAGCAGTTCTTC,CASTQGASYNEQFF
TRBV5-4,once,TRBJ2-1,TRBD2,TGTGCCAGCAGGGGCGGGAGGGAAGGCAATGAGCAGTTCTTC,CASRGGREGNEQFF
TRBV28,-,TRBJ1-2,-,TGTGCCAGCAGTGACCCAGGGCGGGGCGATGGCTACACCTTC,CASSDPGRGDGYTF
TRBV5-1,-,TRBJ1-3,-,TGCGCCAGCAGCCCCGCGGCAGGGAACCGAAACACCATATATTTT,CASSPAAGNRNTIYF
TRBV13,once,TRBJ2-2,TRBD1,TGTGCCAGCAGCTCGACCGGGACAGGGGGCCGGGAGCTGTTTTTT,CASSSTGTGGRELFF
TRBV29-1,-,TRBJ2-1,TRBD2,TGCAGCGTTGTTCCAGCGGGAGTGCAGAATGAGCAGTTCTTC,CSVVPAGVQNEQFF
TRBV7-7,-,TRBJ2-1,TRBD1,TGTGCTAGCAGCTTAGGGACAGGGGGCAATGAGCAGTTCTTC,CASSLGTGGNEQFF
TRBV29-1,-,TRBJ2-3,TRBD2,TGCAGCGCTGGACTAGCGGGAGCAGATACGCAGTATTTT,CSAGLAGADTQYF
TRBV7-2,-,TRBJ1-4,-,TGTGCCAGCAGCCTTCGGTTTGGAGCAACTAATGAAAAACTGTTTTTT,CASSLRFGATNEKLFF
TRBV18,-,TRBJ2-7,-,TGTGCCAGCTCACCACCGACCGGGGGGACAGGTACCTACGAGCAGTACTTC,CASSPPTGGTGTYEQYF
TRBV10-3,-,TRBJ2-1,TRBD1,TGTGCCATCAGTGATTCGGACAGGGGGCTCAATGAGCAGTTCTTC,CAISDSDRGLNEQFF
TRBV19,-,TRBJ2-7,-,TGTGCCAGTAGTAGGGCAGGAGGGAACGAGCAGTACTTC,CASSRAGGNEQYF
TRBV4-1,-,TRBJ2-3,TRBD2,TGCGCCAGCAGCCAAGATAGCGGGAGGGCCTTCACAGATACGCAGTATTTT,CASSQDSGRAFTDTQYF
TRBV2,-,TRBJ2-6,-,TGTGCCAGCAGCAAGGACAGACCCGGGGCCAACGTCCTGACTTTC,CASSKDRPGANVLTF
TRBV5-4,-,TRBJ1-2,-,TGTGCCAGCAGCTTGTTTATTCGGTTTGCCTATGGCTACACCTTC,CASSLFIRFAYGYTF
TRBV7-9,-,TRBJ1-4,-,TGTGCCAGCACCCTCGGGGGGGCGCCCCGACTGTTTTTT,CASTLGGAPRLFF
TRBV7-9,once,TRBJ2-1,-,TGTGCCAGCAGGGAGGGGGCAGGGGCCTACAATGAGCAGTTCTTC,CASREGAGAYNEQFF
TRBV30,-,TRBJ2-4,-,TGTGCCTGGAGTGAGCCCGGAGGGGCCAAAAACATTCAGTACTTC,CAWSEPGGAKNIQYF
TRBV5-4,once,TRBJ2-3,TRBD2,TGTGCCGTCGGGCTAAGCGGGAGGGGGCCAGATACGCAGTATTTT,CAVGLSGRGPDTQYF
TRBV9,-,TRBJ1-2,-,TGTGCCAGCAGCGCAGGGTCTCATGGCTACACCTTC,CASSAGSHGYTF
TRBV14,-,TRBJ2-5,TRBD2,TGTGCCAGCAGCCAACGGATGGGACCGGGACTAGCGGATAAAGAGACCCAGTACTTC,CASSQRMGPGLADKETQYF
TRBV21-1,once,TRBJ2-2,-,TGTGCCAGCAGCAAAGCTAGCACAGGGTCCACCGGGGAGCTGTTTTTT,CASSKASTGSTGELFF
TRBV25-1,-,TRBJ2-7,-,TGTGCCAGCAGTTCTGACAGCTCCTACGAGCAGTACTTC,CASSSDSSYEQYF
TRBV7-6,-,TRBJ2-3,-,TGTGCCAGCAGCTTAAGGAGGGGTGGCACAGATACGCAGTATTTT,CASSLRRGGTDTQYF
TRBV29-1,-,TRBJ2-3,-,TGCAGCGTTGAACGGTCGCCGGGGGATACGCAGTATTTT,CSVERSPGDTQYF
TRBV10-1,-,TRBJ2-2,-,TGCGCCAGCATGGCTAGCCAGGACACCGGGGAGCTGTTTTTT,CASMASQDTGELFF
TRBV18,-,TRBJ1-5,-,TGTGCCAGCTCACCAAGCCTGAGCGGTGTCGCGGGCAATCAGCCCCAGCATTTT,CASSPSLSGVAGNQPQHF
TRBV28,-,TRBJ1-1,-,TGTGCCAGCAGGTTCCTAAGGCAGGGAAAGGGAAGGCCTGAAGCTTTCTTT,CASRFLRQGKGRPEAFF
TRBV11-3,few,TRBJ2-3,TRBD2,TGTGCCAGCAGCCCGGTAGCGGGAGGGACCACAGATACGCAGTATTTT,CASSPVAGGTTDTQYF
TRBV11-2,-,TRBJ1-5,-,TGTGCCAGCAGCTTTGGCCAGGGCCCTAATCAGCCCCAGCATTTT,CASSFGQGPNQPQHF
TRBV10-3,few,TRBJ1-1,TRBD1,TGTGCCACCACAGGGGGAGGCACTGAAGCTTTCTTT,CATTGGGTEAFF
TRBV30,-,TRBJ1-1,-,TGTGCCTGGAGTGTGGGCACTAACACTGAAGCTTTCTTT,CAWSVGTNTEAFF
TRBV11-2,-,TRBJ1-2,TRBD1,TGTGCCAGCAGCTTAGTTGACAGGGGCTATGGCTACACCTTC,CASSLVDRGYGYTF
TRBV11-2,-,TRBJ2-1,TRBD2,TGTGCCAGCAGCCCGGGACTAGCGGGAGCATTGGTTGATGAGCAGTTCTTC,CASSPGLAGALVDEQFF
TRBV6-1,-,TRBJ1-1,-,TGTGCCAGCAGTGAACGGGAGAACACTGAAGCTTTCTTT,CASSERENTEAFF
TRBV6-5,-,TRBJ1-1,-,TGTGCCAGCAGGATCAGCGGGACTGAAGCTTTCTTT,CASRISGTEAFF
TRBV2,-,TRBJ2-7,TRBD2,TGTGCCAGCAGGGTCGGACTAGCGGGCTACGAGCAGTACTTC,CASRVGLAGYEQYF
TRBV5-4,once,TRBJ1-2,TRBD1,TGTGCCAGCAGCGCAGGGACAGCCTATGGCTACACCTTC,CASSAGTAYGYTF